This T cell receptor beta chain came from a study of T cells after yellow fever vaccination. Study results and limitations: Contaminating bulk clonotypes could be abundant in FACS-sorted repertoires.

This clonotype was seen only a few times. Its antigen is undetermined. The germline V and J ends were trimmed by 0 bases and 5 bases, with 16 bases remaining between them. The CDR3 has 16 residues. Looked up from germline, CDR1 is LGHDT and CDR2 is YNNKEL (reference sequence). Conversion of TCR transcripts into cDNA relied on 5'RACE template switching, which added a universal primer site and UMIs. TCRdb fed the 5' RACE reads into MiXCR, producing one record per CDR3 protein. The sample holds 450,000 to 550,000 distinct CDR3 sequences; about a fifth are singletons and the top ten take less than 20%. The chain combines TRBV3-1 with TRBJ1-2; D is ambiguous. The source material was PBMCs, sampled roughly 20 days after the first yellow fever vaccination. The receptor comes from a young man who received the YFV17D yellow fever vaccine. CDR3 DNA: TGTGCCAGCAGCCAAGATTTGGTTCGGTCGGTATATGGCTACACCTTC. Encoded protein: CASSQDLVRSVYGYTF.